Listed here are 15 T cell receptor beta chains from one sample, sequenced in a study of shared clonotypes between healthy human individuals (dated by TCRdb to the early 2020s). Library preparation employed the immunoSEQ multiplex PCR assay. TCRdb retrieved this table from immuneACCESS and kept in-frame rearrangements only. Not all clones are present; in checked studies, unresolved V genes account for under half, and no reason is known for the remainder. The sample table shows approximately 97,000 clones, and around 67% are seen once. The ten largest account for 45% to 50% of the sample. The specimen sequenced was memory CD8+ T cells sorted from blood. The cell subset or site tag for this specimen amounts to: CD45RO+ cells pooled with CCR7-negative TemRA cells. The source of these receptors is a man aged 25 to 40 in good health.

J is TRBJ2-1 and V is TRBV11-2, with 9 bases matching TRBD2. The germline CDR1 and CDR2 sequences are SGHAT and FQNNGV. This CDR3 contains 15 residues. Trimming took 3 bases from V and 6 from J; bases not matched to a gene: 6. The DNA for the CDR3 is TGTGCCAGCAGCTTCCGACCTAGCGGGACCAATGAGCAGTTCTTC. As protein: CASSFRPSGTNEQFF.

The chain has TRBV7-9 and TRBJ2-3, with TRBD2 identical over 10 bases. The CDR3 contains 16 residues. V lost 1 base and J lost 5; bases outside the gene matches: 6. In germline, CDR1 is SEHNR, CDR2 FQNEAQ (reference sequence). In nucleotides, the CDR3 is TGTGCCAGCAGCTTAGTGCTAGCGGGAGTGGGAGATACGCAGTATTTT. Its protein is CASSLVLAGVGDTQYF.

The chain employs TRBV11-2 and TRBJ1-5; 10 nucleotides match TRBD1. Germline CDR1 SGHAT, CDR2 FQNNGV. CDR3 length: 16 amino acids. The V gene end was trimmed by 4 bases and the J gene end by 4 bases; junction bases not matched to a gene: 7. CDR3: CASSSGTGVVNQPQHF. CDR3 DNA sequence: TGTGCCAGCAGCTCTGGGACAGGGGTCGTAAATCAGCCCCAGCATTTT.

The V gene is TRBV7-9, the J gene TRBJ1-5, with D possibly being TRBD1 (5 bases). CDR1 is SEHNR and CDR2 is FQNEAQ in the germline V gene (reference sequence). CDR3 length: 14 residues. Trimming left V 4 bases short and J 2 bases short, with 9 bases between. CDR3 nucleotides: TGTGCCAGCAGCTCGACAGAAGGCAATCAGCCCCAGCATTTT. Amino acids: CASSSTEGNQPQHF.

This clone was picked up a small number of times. In DNA, the CDR3 is TGTGCCAGCAGTTCAGGGGGCGGTGGGGCCAACGTCCTGACTTTC. It yields the protein CASSSGGGGANVLTF. The V gene is TRBV6-1, the J gene TRBJ2-6, with 8 nucleotides matching TRBD1. CDR3 size: 15 residues. V shed 5 bases, J shed 3 bases, and the junction held 3 bases outside the gene matches. Germline V gene data show CDR1 as MNHNS and CDR2 as SASEGT.

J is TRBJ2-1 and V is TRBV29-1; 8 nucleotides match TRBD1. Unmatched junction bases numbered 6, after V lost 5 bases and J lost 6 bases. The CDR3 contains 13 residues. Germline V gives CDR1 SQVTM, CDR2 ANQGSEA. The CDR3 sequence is CSVRTGLSNEQFF. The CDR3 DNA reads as TGCAGCGTTAGGACAGGGTTATCCAATGAGCAGTTCTTC.

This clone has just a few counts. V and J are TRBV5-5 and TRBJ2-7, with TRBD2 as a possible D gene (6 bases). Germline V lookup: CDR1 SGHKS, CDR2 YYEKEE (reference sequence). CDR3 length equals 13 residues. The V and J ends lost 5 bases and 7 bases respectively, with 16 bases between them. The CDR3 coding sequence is TGTGCCAGCAGTTCTCGGGACTTGGATGAGCAGTACTTC. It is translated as CASSSRDLDEQYF.

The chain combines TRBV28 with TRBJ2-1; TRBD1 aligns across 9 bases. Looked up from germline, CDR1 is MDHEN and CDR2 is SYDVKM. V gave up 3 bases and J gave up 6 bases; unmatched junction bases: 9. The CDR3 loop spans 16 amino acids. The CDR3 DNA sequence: TGTGCCAGCAGTTTTTTCGGACAGGGGTTTTTCAATGAGCAGTTCTTC. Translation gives CASSFFGQGFFNEQFF.

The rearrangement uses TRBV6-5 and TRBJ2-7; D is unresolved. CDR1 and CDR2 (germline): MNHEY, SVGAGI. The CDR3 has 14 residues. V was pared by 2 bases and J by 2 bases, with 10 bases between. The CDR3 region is CASSYNSMAYEQYF. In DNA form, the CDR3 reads TGTGCCAGCAGTTACAACTCCATGGCCTACGAGCAGTACTTC.

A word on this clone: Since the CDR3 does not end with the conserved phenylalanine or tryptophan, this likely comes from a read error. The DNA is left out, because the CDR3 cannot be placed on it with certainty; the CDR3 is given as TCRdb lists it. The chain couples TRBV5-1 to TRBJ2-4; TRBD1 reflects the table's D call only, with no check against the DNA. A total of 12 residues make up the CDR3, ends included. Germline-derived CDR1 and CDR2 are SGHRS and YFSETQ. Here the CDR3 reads CASSHEPGQGYD.

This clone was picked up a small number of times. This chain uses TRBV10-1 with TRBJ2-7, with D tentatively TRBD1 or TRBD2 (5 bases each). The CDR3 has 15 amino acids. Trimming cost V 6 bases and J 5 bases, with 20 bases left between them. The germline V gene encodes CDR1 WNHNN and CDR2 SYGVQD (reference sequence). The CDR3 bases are TGCGCCAGCAGCACCGGGACCCACCTCCGCCACGAGCAGTACTTC. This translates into CASSTGTHLRHEQYF.

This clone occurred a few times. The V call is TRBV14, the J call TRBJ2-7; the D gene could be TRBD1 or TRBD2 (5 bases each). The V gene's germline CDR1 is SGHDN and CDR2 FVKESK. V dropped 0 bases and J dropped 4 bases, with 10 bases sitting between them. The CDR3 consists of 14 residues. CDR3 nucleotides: TGTGCCAGCAGCCAAGAATTGAGGGGTTACGAGCAGTACTTC. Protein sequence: CASSQELRGYEQYF.

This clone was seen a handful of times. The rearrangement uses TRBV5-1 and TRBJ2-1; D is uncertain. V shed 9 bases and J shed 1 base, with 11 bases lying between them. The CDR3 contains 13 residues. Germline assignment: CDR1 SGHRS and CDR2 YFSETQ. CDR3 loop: CATSATSYNEQFF. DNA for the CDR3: TGCGCCACGTCGGCTACGTCCTACAATGAGCAGTTCTTC.

The CDR3 coding sequence is TGTGCCAGCAGCGAAGAACAGGGGTTGATTGGCTATGGCTACACCTTC. Translation gives CASSEEQGLIGYGYTF. V is TRBV9 and J is TRBJ1-2, with TRBD1 matching 7 bases. Germline V CDR1 and CDR2: SGDLS, YYNGEE. The CDR3 extends over 16 amino acids. The junction had 12 bases not matched to a gene; V was cut back by 3 bases and J by 4 bases.

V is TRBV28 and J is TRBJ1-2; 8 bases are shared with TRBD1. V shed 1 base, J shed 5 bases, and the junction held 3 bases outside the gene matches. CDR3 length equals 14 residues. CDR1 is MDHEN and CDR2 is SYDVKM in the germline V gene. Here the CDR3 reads CASSLYQGAYGYTF. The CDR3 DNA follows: TGTGCCAGCAGTTTATACCAGGGGGCTTATGGCTACACCTTC.